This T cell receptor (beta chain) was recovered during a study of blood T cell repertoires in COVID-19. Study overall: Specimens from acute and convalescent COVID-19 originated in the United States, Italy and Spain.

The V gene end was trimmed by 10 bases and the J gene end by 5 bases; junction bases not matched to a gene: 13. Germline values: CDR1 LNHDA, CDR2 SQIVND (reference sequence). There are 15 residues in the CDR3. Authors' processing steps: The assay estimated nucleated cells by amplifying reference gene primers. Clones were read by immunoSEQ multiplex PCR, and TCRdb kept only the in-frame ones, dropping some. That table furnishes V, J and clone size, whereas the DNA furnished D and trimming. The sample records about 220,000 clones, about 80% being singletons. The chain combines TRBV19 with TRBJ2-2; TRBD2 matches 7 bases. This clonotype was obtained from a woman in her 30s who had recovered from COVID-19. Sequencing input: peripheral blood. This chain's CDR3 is CATTLGGGRTGELFF. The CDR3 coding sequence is TGTGCCACCACCTTGGGCGGCGGGAGAACCGGGGAGCTGTTTTTT.